Shown below are 2 T cell receptor beta chains from a single sample sequenced in a study of a mutant IDH1 vaccine in newly diagnosed glioma. Time point: baseline, week 1 (first vaccination visit). Regarding treatment: pre-vaccination baseline after standard-of-care therapy. The repertoire was sequenced with immunoSEQ multiplex PCR; TCRdb's copy has only in-frame clones and lacks some. This sample yields over 80,000 clones, of which around 90% are seen a single time; roughly 0.61% belongs to the top ten. Sequencing used PBMCs, obtained from a glioma patient treated with radiotherapy, temozolomide or both. The source is a woman aged 45 to 65 with glioma.

The count of this clone is one. The genes are TRBV9 and TRBJ2-7; 7 bases match TRBD1. J was trimmed by 0 bases and V by 3 bases; bases with no gene match: 9. Germline CDR1 is SGDLS and CDR2 is YYNGEE. The CDR3 totals 16 residues. The CDR3 protein is CASSGGGQSLSYEQYF. DNA for the CDR3: TGTGCCAGCAGCGGAGGGGGACAGTCTCTCTCCTACGAGCAGTACTTC.

The chain has TRBV9 and TRBJ2-6; possibly TRBD1 for D (6 bases). The V end was cut by 4 bases, the J end by 3 bases, with 11 bases between. The length of the CDR3 is 15 residues. The V gene's germline CDR1 is SGDLS and CDR2 YYNGEE. CDR3 region: CASSKQGGGANVLTF. The CDR3 nucleotides read TGTGCCAGCAGCAAACAGGGTGGTGGGGCCAACGTCCTGACTTTC.